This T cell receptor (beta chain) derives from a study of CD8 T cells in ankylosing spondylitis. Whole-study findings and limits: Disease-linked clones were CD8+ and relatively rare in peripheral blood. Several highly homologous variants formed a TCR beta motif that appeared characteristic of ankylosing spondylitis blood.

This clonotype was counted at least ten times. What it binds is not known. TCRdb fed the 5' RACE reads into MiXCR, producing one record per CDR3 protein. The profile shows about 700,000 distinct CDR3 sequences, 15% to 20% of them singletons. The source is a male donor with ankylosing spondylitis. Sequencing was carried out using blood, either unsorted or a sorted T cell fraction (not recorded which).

In nucleotides, the CDR3 is TGTGCCAGCAGCTTAGAAGATGTGGGAGAGACCCAGTACTTC. It specifies CASSLEDVGETQYF. V and J are TRBV7-6 and TRBJ2-5; D unresolved. Trimming removed 1 base at V and 4 bases at J, with 10 bases between. The length of the CDR3 is 14 residues. Germline CDR1 is SGHVS and CDR2 is FNYEAQ. Full variable domain (remainder filled in from reference TRBV7-6 and TRBJ2-5): GAGVSQSPRYKVTKRGQDVALRCDPISGHVSLYWYRQALGQGPEFLTYFNYEAQQDKSGLPNDRFSAERPEGSISTLTIQRTEQRDSAMYRCASSLEDVGETQYFGPGTRLLVL.